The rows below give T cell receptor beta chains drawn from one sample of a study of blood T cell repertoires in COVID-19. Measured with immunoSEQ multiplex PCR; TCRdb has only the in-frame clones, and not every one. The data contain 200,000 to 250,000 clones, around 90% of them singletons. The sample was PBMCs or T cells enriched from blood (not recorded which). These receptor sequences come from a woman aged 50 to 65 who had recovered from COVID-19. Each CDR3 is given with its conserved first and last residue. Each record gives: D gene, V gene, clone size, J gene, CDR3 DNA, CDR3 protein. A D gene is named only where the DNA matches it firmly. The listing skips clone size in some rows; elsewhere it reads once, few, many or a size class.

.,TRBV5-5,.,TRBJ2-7,TGTGCCAGCAGCCTAAACCAGGGCCTCGAGCAGTACTTC,CASSLNQGLEQYF
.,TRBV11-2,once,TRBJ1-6,TGTGCCAGCAGCTTAGATCTAGCAGCCAATAATTCACCCCTCCACTTT,CASSLDLAANNSPLHF
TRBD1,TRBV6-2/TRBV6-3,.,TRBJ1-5,TGTGCCAGCAGTTCAGGGGGCGTTCAGCCCCAGCATTTT,CASSSGGVQPQHF
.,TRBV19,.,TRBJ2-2,TGTGCCAGTAGTACCCTGGGACAGAACACCGGGGAGCTGTTTTTT,CASSTLGQNTGELFF
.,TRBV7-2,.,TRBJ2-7,TGTGCCAGCAGCTCTTGGACAGAGAACTACGAGCAGTACTTC,CASSSWTENYEQYF
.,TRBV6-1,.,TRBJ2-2,TGTGCCAGCAGTGAAATCTCGACAGACACCGGGGAGCTGTTTTTT,CASSEISTDTGELFF
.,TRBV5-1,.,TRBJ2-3,TGCGCCAGCAGCTTCGAGGTTAGCACAGATACGCAGTATTTT,CASSFEVSTDTQYF
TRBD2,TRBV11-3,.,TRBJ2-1,TGTGCCAGCAGCTTTGGGCGGGAGGATATCAATGAGCAGTTCTTC,CASSFGREDINEQFF
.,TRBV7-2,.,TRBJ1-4,TGTGCCAGCAGCGCCAGGGAAGGGGAAAAACTGTTTTTT,CASSAREGEKLFF
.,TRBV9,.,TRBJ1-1,TGTGCCAGCAGCGTGAACAGCTTGGGCACTGAAGCTTTCTTT,CASSVNSLGTEAFF
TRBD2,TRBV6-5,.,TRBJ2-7,TGTGCCAGCAGACAAGGACTAGACCCCTACGAGCAGTACTTC,CASRQGLDPYEQYF
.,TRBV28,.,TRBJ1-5,TGTGCCAGCAGTTTTGAGTACGATAGCAATCAGCCCCAGCATTTT,CASSFEYDSNQPQHF
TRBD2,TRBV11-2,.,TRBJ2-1,TGTGCCAGCAGCTCGGGACTAGCCTATGAGCAGTTCTTC,CASSSGLAYEQFF
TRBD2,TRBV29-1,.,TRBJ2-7,TGCAGCGTTGGCGGGACTAGCGGGTTGAGGGACTACGAGCAGTACTTC,CSVGGTSGLRDYEQYF
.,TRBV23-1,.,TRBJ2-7,TGCGCCAGCAGTCGGCAGGGGAGACGAAGAGGGCTCTACGAGCAGTACTTC,CASSRQGRRRGLYEQYF
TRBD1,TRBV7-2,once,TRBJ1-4,TGTGCCAGCAGCTTAAGACAGGGACAGTATAATGAAAAACTGTTTTTT,CASSLRQGQYNEKLFF
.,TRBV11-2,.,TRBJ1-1,TGTGCCAGCCCCACGGGGTTGAACACTGAAGCTTTCTTT,CASPTGLNTEAFF
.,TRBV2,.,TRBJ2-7,TGTGCCAGCAAGAGGACATTAGTTTCCTACGAGCAGTACTTC,CASKRTLVSYEQYF
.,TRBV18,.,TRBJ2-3,TGTGCCAGCTCAAAAAGGGGACCAGGGGCAGATACGCAGTATTTT,CASSKRGPGADTQYF
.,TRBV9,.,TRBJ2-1,TGTGCCAGCAGCGTATCGGGAGCAGCCTACAATGAGCAGTTCTTC,CASSVSGAAYNEQFF
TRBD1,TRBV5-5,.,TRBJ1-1,TGTGCCAGCAGCTTATGGGACAGGGTTACTGAAGCTTTCTTT,CASSLWDRVTEAFF
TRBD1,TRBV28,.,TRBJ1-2,TGTGCCAGCAGTCTCAACCAACCGGGACAGGGAATCTATGGCTACACCTTC,CASSLNQPGQGIYGYTF
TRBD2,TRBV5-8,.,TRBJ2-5,TGTGCCAGCAGCTTTTTGGCGGGAGGGTCGGAGACCCAGTACTTC,CASSFLAGGSETQYF
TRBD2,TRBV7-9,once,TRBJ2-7,TGTGCCAGCAGCTCCGGACTAGTATACGAGCAGTACTTC,CASSSGLVYEQYF
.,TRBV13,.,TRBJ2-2,TGTGCCAGCAGCCTTCGGGGGAACACCGGGGAGCTGTTTTTT,CASSLRGNTGELFF
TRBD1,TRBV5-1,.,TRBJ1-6,TGCGCCAGCAGCTTGGAAGCGGCGGGACAGAATTCACCCCTCCACTTT,CASSLEAAGQNSPLHF
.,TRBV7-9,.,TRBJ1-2,TGTGCCAGCAGCTTGGCAGGAGGTTATGGCTACACCTTC,CASSLAGGYGYTF
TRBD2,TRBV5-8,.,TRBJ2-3,TGTGCCAGCAGCTCCAAGGGGAGGGGAGGTTTGACAGATACGCAGTATTTT,CASSSKGRGGLTDTQYF
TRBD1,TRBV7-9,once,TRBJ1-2,TGTGCCAGCAGCCCCGGACAGGGGTTTCCTGGCTACACCTTC,CASSPGQGFPGYTF
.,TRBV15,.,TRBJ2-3,TGTGCCACCAGCAGAGATCGGAGGGACTGGGGCACAGATACGCAGTATTTT,CATSRDRRDWGTDTQYF
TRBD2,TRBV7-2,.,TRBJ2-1,TGTGCCAGCAGCTTGGGGGGTAGCGGGAGGGCCCGGTCCTACAATGAGCAGTTCTTC,CASSLGGSGRARSYNEQFF
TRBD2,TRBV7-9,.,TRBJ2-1,TGTGCCAGCAGCTCCGACGGACTAGCGGGAGGTCTCCCCTACAATGAGCAGTTCTTC,CASSSDGLAGGLPYNEQFF
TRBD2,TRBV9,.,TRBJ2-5,TGTGCCAGCAGCGGGACTAGCGGGATAGGGGAGACCCAGTACTTC,CASSGTSGIGETQYF
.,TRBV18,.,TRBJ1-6,TGTGCCAGCTCCGAAACAGAGGAGGTTGCTTCACCCCTCCACTTT,CASSETEEVASPLHF
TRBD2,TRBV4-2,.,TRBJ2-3,TGTGCCAGCAGGAGAGCGGGAACCACAGATACGCAGTATTTT,CASRRAGTTDTQYF
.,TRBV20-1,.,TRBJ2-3,TGCAGTGCTAGTAACAGCCGAACCACAGATACGCAGTATTTT,CSASNSRTTDTQYF